In this sample, the clone carrying this T cell receptor beta chain turned up a few times. In the authors' methods: How many nucleated cells were present was estimated from reference gene primer amplification. Sequencing used immunoSEQ multiplex PCR; TCRdb keeps in-frame clones, though not all of them. The D gene and trimming were derived from the DNA, and the V and J assignments and clone size from that table. The sample lists 150,000 to 180,000 clones; 65% to 85% were seen once. These data belong to a study of blood T cell repertoires in COVID-19. Study context: Specimens from acute and convalescent COVID-19 originated in the United States, Italy and Spain. PBMCs, B-cell-depleted T cells, or T cells provided the cDNA or gDNA that made up the material.

The V gene's germline CDR1 is LNHDA and CDR2 SQIVND (reference sequence). This CDR3 is 15 amino acids long. V was pared by 7 bases and J by 2 bases, with 17 bases between. The rearrangement links TRBV19 to TRBJ1-2; weak D call: TRBD1 (5 bases). Specimen: peripheral blood. The receptor's source is a woman over 75 with acute or convalescent COVID-19. DNA of the CDR3: TGTGCCAGTACAACCTCGACCGGGGGAAACTATGGCTACACCTTC. It encodes CASTTSTGGNYGYTF.